This TCR beta chain was captured in a study of PD-1 blockade in classical Hodgkin lymphoma. Clones were read by immunoSEQ multiplex PCR, and TCRdb kept only the in-frame ones, dropping some. The sample lists approximately 28,000 clones, over 60% occurring once. Study-level points and caveats: It was reported that newly diagnosed patients had less baseline TCR diversity than healthy donors.

Each patient relapsed following autologous stem cell transplantation, and prior brentuximab vedotin exposure differed. From thawed PBMCs, CD4+ T cells were purified using magnetic negative selection. Under best response, outcomes were complete response, partial response or progressive disease. The junction had 6 bases not matched to a gene; V was cut back by 4 bases and J by 12 bases. The germline CDR1 and CDR2 sequences are MNHNY and SVGAGI (reference sequence). There are 14 residues in the CDR3. Worth noting for this clone: Its antigen is unidentified.

Sequenced here: CD4+ T cells from blood, sampled at baseline. The receptor was derived from a human donor with classical Hodgkin lymphoma. The genes are TRBV6-6 and TRBJ1-6, with 10 bases that match TRBD1. CDR3 sequence reads: CASSLDRGLRPLHF. The CDR3 DNA is TGTGCCAGCAGTTTGGACAGGGGGTTAAGACCCCTCCACTTT.